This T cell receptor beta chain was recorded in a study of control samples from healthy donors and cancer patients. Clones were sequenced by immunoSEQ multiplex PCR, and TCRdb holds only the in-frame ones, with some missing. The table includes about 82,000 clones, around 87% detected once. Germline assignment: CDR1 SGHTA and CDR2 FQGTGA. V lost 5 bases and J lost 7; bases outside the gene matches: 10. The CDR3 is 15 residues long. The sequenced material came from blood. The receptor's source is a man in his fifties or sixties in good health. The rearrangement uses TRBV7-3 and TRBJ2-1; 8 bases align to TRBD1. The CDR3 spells CASSPSQGAHNEQFF. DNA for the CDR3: TGTGCCAGCAGCCCCTCGCAGGGGGCTCATAATGAGCAGTTCTTC.